The clone carrying this T cell receptor beta chain was recorded a few times. What it binds is unknown. This CDR3 comprises 16 residues. Germline V lookup: CDR1 MNHEY, CDR2 SMNVEV (reference sequence). V was trimmed by 4 bases and J by 0 bases, leaving 13 bases between them. The data were produced by immunoSEQ multiplex PCR, yet TCRdb's version contains in-frame clones alone and is incomplete. The sample includes 30,000 or so clones, approximately 65% of them seen just once. This sample is drawn from a study of vaccination effects on CD4 cells after COVID-19. Looking at the study overall: The ViraFEST assay expanded antigen-specific CD4+ T cells with viral peptide pools before sequencing. Participants were given two doses of BNT162b2 or mRNA-1273 vaccine.

Around day 10 of culture, CD4+ T cells were separated out. Half of the medium was exchanged for IL-2 medium on both days 3 and 7. The rearrangement joins TRBV27 to TRBJ2-1; D call uncertain. The clonotype was recovered from a human donor who received a COVID-19 vaccine. This material consisted of CD4+ T cells from PBMCs cultured without peptide, taken before COVID-19 vaccination. CDR3 nucleotide sequence: TGTGCCAGCAGTTCCGCTTTACGAGGCTCCTACAATGAGCAGTTCTTC. Its translation: CASSSALRGSYNEQFF.